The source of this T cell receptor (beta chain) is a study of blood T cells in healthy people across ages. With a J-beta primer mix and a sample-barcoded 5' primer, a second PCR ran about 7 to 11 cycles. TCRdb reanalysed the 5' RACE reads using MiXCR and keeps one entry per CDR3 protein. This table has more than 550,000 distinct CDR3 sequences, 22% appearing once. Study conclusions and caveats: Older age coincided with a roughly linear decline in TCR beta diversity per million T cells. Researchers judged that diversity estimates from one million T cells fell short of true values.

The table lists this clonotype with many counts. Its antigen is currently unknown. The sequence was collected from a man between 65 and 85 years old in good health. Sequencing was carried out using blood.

CDR3 protein: CASSGSPCGRAPFAREQYV. DNA of the CDR3: TGTGCCAGCAGCGGATCGCCCTGCGGGAGGGCCCCCTTTGCTAGGGAGCAGTACGTC. V usage is TRBV9 and J usage is TRBJ2-7, with 9 bases matching TRBD2. Losses at the gene ends were 3 bases for V and 7 bases for J; bases not matched to a gene: 23. From germline, CDR1 is SGDLS and CDR2 YYNGEE. The CDR3 contains 19 residues.